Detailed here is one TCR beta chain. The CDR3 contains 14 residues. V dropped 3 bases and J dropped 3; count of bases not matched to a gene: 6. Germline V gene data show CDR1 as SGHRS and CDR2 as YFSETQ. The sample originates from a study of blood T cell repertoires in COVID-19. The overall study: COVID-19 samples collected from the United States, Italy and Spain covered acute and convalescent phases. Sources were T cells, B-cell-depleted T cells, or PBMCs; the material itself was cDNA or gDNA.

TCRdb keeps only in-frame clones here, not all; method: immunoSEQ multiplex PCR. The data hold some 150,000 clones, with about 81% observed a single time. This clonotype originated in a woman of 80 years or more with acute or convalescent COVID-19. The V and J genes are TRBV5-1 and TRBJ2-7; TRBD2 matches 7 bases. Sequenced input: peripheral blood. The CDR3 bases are TGCGCCAGCAGCTCGGGAGCGGGGCTCTACGAGCAGTACTTC. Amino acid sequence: CASSSGAGLYEQYF.